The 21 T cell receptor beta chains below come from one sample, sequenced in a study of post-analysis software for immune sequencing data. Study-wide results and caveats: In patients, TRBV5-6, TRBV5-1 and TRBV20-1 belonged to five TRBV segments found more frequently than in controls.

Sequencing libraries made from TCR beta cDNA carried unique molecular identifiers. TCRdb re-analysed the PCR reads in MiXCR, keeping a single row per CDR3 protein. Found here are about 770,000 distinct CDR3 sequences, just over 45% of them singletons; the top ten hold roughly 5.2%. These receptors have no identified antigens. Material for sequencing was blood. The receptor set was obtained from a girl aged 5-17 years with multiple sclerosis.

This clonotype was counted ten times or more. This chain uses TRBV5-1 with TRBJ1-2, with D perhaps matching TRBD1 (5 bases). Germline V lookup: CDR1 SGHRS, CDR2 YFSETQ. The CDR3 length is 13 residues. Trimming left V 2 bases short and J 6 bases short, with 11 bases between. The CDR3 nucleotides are TGCGCCAGCAGCTTCCGGGACGCGAATGGCTACACCTTC. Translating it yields CASSFRDANGYTF.

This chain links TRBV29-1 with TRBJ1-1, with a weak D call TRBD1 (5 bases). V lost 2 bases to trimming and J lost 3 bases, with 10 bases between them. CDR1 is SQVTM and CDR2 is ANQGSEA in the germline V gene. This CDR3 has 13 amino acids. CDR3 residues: CSVEPMGDTEAFF. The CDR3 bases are TGCAGCGTTGAACCCATGGGGGACACTGAAGCTTTCTTT.

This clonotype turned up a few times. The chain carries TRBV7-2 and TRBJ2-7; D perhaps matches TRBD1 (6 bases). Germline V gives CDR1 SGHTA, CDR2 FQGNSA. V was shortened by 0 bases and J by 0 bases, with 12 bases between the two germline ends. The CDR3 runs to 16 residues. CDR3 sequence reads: CASSLADSGSSYEQYF. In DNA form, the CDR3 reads TGTGCCAGCAGCTTAGCGGACAGTGGGAGCTCCTACGAGCAGTACTTC.

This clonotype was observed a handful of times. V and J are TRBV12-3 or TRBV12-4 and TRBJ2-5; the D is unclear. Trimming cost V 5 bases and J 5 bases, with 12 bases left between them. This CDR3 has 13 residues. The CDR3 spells CASSPSRVETQYF. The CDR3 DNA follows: TGTGCCAGCAGTCCATCTCGGGTGGAGACCCAGTACTTC.

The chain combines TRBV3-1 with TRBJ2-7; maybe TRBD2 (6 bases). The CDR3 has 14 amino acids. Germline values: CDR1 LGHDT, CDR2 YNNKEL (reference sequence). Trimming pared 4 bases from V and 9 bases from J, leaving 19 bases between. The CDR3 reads CASSPSGESHAQYF. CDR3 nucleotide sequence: TGTGCCAGCAGCCCCTCGGGGGAGAGCCATGCGCAGTACTTC.

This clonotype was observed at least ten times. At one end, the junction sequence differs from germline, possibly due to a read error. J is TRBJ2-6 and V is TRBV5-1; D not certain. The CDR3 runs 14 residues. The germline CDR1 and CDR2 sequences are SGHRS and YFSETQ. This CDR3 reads CASSRGSGANVLTF. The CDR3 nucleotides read TGTGCCAGTAGCCGTGGATCTGGGGCCAACGTCCTGACTTTC.

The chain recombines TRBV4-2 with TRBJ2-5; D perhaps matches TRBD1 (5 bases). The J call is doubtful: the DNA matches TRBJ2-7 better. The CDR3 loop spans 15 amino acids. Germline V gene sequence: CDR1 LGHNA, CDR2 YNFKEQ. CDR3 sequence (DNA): TGTGCCAGCAGCCAAGATCTCAGGGTAATGTACGAGCAGTACTTC. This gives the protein CASSQDLRVMYEQYF.

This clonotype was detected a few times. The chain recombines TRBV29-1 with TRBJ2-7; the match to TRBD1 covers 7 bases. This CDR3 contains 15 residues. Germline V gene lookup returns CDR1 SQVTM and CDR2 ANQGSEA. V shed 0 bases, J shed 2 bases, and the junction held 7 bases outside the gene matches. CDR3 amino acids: CSVEDHGTVPYEQYF. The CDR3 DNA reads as TGCAGCGTTGAAGATCATGGGACAGTCCCCTACGAGCAGTACTTC.

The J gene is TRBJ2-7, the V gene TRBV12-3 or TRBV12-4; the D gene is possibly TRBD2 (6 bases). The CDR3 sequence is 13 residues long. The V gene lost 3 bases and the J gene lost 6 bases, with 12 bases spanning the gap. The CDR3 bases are TGTGCCAGCAGTTTCCGGGGGTCGGGCGAGCAGTACTTC. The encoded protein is CASSFRGSGEQYF.

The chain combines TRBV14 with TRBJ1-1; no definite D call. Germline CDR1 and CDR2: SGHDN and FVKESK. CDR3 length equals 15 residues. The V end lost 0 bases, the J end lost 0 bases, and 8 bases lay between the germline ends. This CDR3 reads CASSQEWGLNTEAFF. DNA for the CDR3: TGTGCCAGCAGCCAAGAATGGGGTCTGAACACTGAAGCTTTCTTT.

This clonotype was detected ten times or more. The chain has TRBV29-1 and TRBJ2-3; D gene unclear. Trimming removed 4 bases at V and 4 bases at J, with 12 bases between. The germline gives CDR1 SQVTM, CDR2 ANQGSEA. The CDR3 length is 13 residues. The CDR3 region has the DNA TGCAGCGTTGTAAGGATGGGGTCAGATACGCAGTATTTT. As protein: CSVVRMGSDTQYF.

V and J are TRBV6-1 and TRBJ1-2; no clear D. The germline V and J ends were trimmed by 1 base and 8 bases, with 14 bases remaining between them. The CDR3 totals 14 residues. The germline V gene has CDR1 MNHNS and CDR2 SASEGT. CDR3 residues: CASSEVEGIEGYTF. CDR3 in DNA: TGTGCCAGCAGTGAAGTGGAGGGCATAGAAGGCTACACCTTC.

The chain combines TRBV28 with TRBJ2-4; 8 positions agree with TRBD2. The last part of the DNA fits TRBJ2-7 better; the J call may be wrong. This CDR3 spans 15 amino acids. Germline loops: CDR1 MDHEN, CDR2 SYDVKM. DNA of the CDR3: TGTGCCAGCAGTTTAGGGGCGGGAGGCTGCCACGAGCAGTACTTC. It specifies CASSLGAGGCHEQYF.

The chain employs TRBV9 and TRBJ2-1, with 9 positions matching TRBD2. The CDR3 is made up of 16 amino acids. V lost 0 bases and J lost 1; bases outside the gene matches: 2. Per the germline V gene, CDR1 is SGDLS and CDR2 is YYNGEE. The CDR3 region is CASSVVSGSSYNEQFF. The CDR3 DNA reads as TGTGCCAGCAGCGTAGTTAGCGGGAGTTCCTACAATGAGCAGTTCTTC.

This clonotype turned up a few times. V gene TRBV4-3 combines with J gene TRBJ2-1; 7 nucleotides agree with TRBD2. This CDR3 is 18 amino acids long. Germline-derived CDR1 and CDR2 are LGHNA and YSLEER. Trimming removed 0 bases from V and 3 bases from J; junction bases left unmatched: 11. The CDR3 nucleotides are TGCGCCAGCAGCCAAGATTGGGGCGCGGGAGTAAGCTACAATGAGCAGTTCTTC. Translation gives CASSQDWGAGVSYNEQFF.

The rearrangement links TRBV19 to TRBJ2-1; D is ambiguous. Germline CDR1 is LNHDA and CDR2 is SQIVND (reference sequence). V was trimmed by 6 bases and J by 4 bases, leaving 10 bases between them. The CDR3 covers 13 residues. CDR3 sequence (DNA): TGTGCCAGTAGGATGCTAGGGTACAATGAGCAGTTCTTC. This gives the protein CASRMLGYNEQFF. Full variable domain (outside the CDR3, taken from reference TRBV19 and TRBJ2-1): DGGITQSPKYLFRKEGQNVTLSCEQNLNHDAMYWYRQDPGQGLRLIYYSQIVNDFQKGDIAEGYSVSREKKESFPLTVTSAQKNPTAFYLCASRMLGYNEQFFGPGTRLTVL.

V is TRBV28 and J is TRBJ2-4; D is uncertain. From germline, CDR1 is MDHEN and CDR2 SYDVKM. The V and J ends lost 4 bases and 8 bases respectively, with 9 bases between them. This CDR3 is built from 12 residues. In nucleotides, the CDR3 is TGTGCCAGCAGTTCGACCACAGACATTCAGTACTTC. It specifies CASSSTTDIQYF.

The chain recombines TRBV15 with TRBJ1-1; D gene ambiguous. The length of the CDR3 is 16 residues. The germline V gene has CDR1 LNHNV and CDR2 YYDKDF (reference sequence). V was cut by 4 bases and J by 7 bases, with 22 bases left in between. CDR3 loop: CATSTRSQPVGGEAFF. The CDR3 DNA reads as TGTGCCACCAGCACGAGGTCCCAACCTGTCGGCGGTGAAGCTTTCTTT. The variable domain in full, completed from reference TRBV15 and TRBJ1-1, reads DAMVIQNPRYQVTQFGKPVTLSCSQTLNHNVMYWYQQKSSQAPKLLFHYYDKDFNNEADTPDNFQSRRPNTSFCFLDIRSPGLGDTAMYLCATSTRSQPVGGEAFFGQGTRLTVV.

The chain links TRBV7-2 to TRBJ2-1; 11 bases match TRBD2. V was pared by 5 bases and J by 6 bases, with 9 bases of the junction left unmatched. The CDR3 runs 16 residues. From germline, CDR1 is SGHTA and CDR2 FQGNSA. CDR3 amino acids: CASSGPTSGRINEQFF. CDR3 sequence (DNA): TGTGCCAGCAGCGGACCTACTAGCGGGAGAATCAATGAGCAGTTCTTC. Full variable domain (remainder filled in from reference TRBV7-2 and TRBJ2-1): GAGVSQSPSNKVTEKGKDVELRCDPISGHTALYWYRQSLGQGLEFLIYFQGNSAPDKSGLPSDRFSAERTGGSVSTLTIQRTQQEDSAVYLCASSGPTSGRINEQFFGPGTRLTVL.

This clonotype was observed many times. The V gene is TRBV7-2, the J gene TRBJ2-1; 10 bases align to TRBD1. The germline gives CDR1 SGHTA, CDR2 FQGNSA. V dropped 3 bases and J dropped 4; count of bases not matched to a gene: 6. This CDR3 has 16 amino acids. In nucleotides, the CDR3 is TGTGCCAGCAGCTTCACGGGACAGGGGCTTTACAATGAGCAGTTCTTC. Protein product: CASSFTGQGLYNEQFF. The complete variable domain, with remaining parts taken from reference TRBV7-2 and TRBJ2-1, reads GAGVSQSPSNKVTEKGKDVELRCDPISGHTALYWYRQSLGQGLEFLIYFQGNSAPDKSGLPSDRFSAERTGGSVSTLTIQRTQQEDSAVYLCASSFTGQGLYNEQFFGPGTRLTVL.

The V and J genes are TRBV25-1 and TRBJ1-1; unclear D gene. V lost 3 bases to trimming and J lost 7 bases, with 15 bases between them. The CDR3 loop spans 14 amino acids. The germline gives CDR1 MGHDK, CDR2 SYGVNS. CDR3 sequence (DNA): TGTGCCAGCAGTGATGGCAGGAGGAATAATGAAGCTTTCTTT. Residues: CASSDGRRNNEAFF.